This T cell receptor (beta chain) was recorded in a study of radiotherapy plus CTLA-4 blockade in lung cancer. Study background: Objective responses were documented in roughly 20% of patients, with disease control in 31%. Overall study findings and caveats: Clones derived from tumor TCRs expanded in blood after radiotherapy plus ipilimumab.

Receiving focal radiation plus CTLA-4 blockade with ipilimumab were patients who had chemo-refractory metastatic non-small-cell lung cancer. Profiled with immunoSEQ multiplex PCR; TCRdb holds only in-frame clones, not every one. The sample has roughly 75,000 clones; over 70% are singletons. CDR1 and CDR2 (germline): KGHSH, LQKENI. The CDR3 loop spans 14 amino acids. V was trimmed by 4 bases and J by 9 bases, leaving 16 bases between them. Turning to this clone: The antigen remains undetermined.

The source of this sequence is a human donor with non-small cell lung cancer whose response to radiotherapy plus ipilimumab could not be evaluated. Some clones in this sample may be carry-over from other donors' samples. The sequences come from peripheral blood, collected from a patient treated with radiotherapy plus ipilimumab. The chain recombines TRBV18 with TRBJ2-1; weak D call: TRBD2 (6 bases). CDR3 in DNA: TGTGCCAGCTCACTCGGGGCGGGGAGGCTTGAGCAGTTCTTC. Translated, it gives CASSLGAGRLEQFF.